Below are 26 T cell receptor beta chains sequenced from a single sample in a study of monozygotic twins with inflammatory bowel disease. With the 5' RACE reads reprocessed, TCRdb shows one record per CDR3 protein and no DNA. This sample's clone table lists around 140,000 distinct CDR3 sequences. Source material: blood. The receptors were gathered from a human donor with ulcerative colitis or Crohn's disease, or a healthy co-twin of an affected twin (not recorded which).

This sequence joins TRBV3-1 and TRBJ2-7. CDR1 is LGHDT and CDR2 is YNNKEL in the germline V gene (reference sequence). The CDR3 totals 12 residues. This chain's CDR3 is CASSQADNEQYF.

The genes are TRBV4-2 and TRBJ2-1; TCRdb's assignment of TRBD1 cannot be checked, as there is no DNA. CDR1 and CDR2 (germline): LGHNA, YNFKEQ. There are 15 residues in the CDR3. CDR3 region: CASSQAGTGNNEQFF.

This rearrangement joins TRBV6-6 to TRBJ2-7. The CDR3 consists of 11 residues. CDR1 and CDR2 (germline): MNHNY, SVGAGI (reference sequence). The CDR3 loop reads CASRVGYEQYF.

This CDR3 is CASSPDRDQPQHF. This rearrangement joins TRBV18 to TRBJ1-5; TCRdb's D gene call, TRBD1, goes unchecked for lack of DNA. Germline V CDR1 and CDR2: KGHSH, LQKENI. The CDR3 extends over 13 amino acids.

The rearrangement links TRBV7-3 to TRBJ1-5; the D call from TCRdb, TRBD1, cannot be confirmed without DNA. The germline gives CDR1 SGHTA, CDR2 FQGTGA. This CDR3 has 12 amino acids. CDR3 loop: CASSPPSQPQHF.

This sequence joins TRBV7-9 and TRBJ2-5; TCRdb names TRBD1, which stays unverified in the absence of DNA. Germline V gene data show CDR1 as SEHNR and CDR2 as FQNEAQ (reference sequence). This CDR3 is 16 amino acids long. CDR3 protein: CASSLGRGDIWETQYF.

The chain joins TRBV14 to TRBJ1-6. The CDR3 is 18 residues long. Germline V gene sequence: CDR1 SGHDN, CDR2 FVKESK. This chain's CDR3 is CASSQEILAPSGNSPLHF.

This sequence joins TRBV20-1 and TRBJ1-4. The CDR3 consists of 14 residues. Germline V gene sequence: CDR1 DFQATT, CDR2 SNEGSKA (reference sequence). The CDR3 is CSARRQAADEKLFF.

V and J are TRBV19 and TRBJ1-1. Germline values: CDR1 LNHDA, CDR2 SQIVND (reference sequence). The CDR3 loop spans 14 amino acids. CDR3 sequence reads: CASTKPTREPEAFF.

This chain connects TRBV29-1 to TRBJ1-1; as DNA is missing, the TRBD1 call by TCRdb cannot be tested. There are 13 residues in the CDR3. Germline values: CDR1 SQVTM, CDR2 ANQGSEA. CDR3 residues: CSVAGHRNTGAFF.

This chain's CDR3 is CASSSFPGQGSTEAFF. The chain is built from TRBV28 and TRBJ1-1; TCRdb's D gene call, TRBD1, goes unchecked for lack of DNA. The CDR3 runs to 16 residues. Germline loops: CDR1 MDHEN, CDR2 SYDVKM.

This chain joins TRBV5-1 and TRBJ2-5; TCRdb lists TRBD1, though no DNA is available to test this call. CDR3 length: 14 residues. Germline loops: CDR1 SGHRS, CDR2 YFSETQ. Here the CDR3 reads CASSSTGQGETQYF.

This chain connects TRBV5-1 to TRBJ2-7; no DNA is available, so the TRBD2 call from TCRdb remains unchecked. CDR1 and CDR2 from the germline V gene are SGHRS and YFSETQ. The CDR3 covers 13 residues. The CDR3 sequence is CASSREYSYEQYF.

The rearrangement uses TRBV6-2 or TRBV6-3 and TRBJ2-1; TCRdb's assignment of TRBD1 cannot be checked, as there is no DNA. This CDR3 is 17 amino acids long. Germline V lookup: CDR1 MNHEY, CDR2 SVGEGT. CDR3 residues: CASSYPMDRGGHNEQFF.

The CDR3 reads CASTNRGRSYGYTF. The chain joins TRBV19 to TRBJ1-2; TCRdb selects TRBD1, and the lack of DNA leaves this call unchecked. In germline, CDR1 is LNHDA, CDR2 SQIVND (reference sequence). The CDR3 sequence is 14 residues long.

This chain joins TRBV5-1 and TRBJ2-7; TCRdb lists TRBD1, though no DNA is available to test this call. CDR3 length: 15 amino acids. CDR1 and CDR2 (germline): SGHRS, YFSETQ. CDR3 loop: CASSLGGTDTYEQYF.

The chain combines TRBV28 with TRBJ1-5; the D call from TCRdb, TRBD1, cannot be confirmed without DNA. Germline V lookup: CDR1 MDHEN, CDR2 SYDVKM. The CDR3 extends over 15 amino acids. Here the CDR3 reads CASRGDRGLGQPQHF.

The V gene is TRBV3-1, the J gene TRBJ1-3. Germline-derived CDR1 and CDR2 are LGHDT and YNNKEL (reference sequence). The CDR3 has 13 amino acids. CDR3 in amino acids: CASRQKAGNTIYF. The variable domain in full, with the rest retrieved from reference TRBV3-1 and TRBJ1-3, is DTAVSQTPKYLVTQMGNDKSIKCEQNLGHDTMYWYKQDSKKFLKIMFSYNNKELIINETVPNRFSPKSPDKAHLNLHINSLELGDSAVYFCASRQKAGNTIYFGEGSWLTVV.

The J gene is TRBJ2-7, the V gene TRBV10-1; absent DNA, TCRdb's TRBD1 call cannot be checked. Germline V CDR1 and CDR2: WNHNN, SYGVQD (reference sequence). The CDR3 has 18 amino acids. The CDR3 protein is CASSDKSFGGTVSYEQYF.

The chain employs TRBV6-5 and TRBJ2-3. The CDR3 loop spans 12 amino acids. Per the germline V gene, CDR1 is MNHEY and CDR2 is SVGAGI. The CDR3 spells CASTNAYDTQYF.

V and J are TRBV29-1 and TRBJ2-3; no DNA is available, so the TRBD1 call from TCRdb remains unchecked. CDR3 size: 16 residues. Germline V lookup: CDR1 SQVTM, CDR2 ANQGSEA. The CDR3 region is CSVEDHLTRGSDTQYF.

This rearrangement joins TRBV28 to TRBJ1-1; without DNA, the TCRdb call of TRBD1 cannot be checked. CDR1 and CDR2 from the germline V gene are MDHEN and SYDVKM. CDR3 length: 15 amino acids. This CDR3 is CASSRRSTGNTEAFF. Based on the CDR3 plus reference TRBV28 and TRBJ1-1, the full variable domain is DVKVTQSSRYLVKRTGEKVFLECVQDMDHENMFWYRQDPGLGLRLIYFSYDVKMKEKGDIPEGYSVSREKKERFSLILESASTNQTSMYLCASSRRSTGNTEAFFGQGTRLTVV.

The chain uses TRBV6-1 and TRBJ2-3; TCRdb's D call, TRBD2, is unchecked because there is no DNA. The CDR3 contains 15 residues. CDR1 MNHNS and CDR2 SASEGT come from the germline V gene. The CDR3 sequence is CASSRRLAGTDTQYF.

The chain employs TRBV7-2 and TRBJ2-7; absent DNA, TCRdb's TRBD1 call cannot be checked. The germline V gene has CDR1 SGHTA and CDR2 FQGNSA. This CDR3 is built from 13 residues. CDR3 sequence: CASSQRGQGEQYF.

The CDR3: CSARDRSRSTDTQYF. The chain links TRBV20-1 to TRBJ2-3. This CDR3 comprises 15 residues. Looked up from germline, CDR1 is DFQATT and CDR2 is SNEGSKA (reference sequence).

This rearrangement joins TRBV5-1 to TRBJ2-7. In germline, CDR1 is SGHRS, CDR2 YFSETQ. The CDR3 length is 13 residues. The CDR3 spells CASSLPGYYEQYF.